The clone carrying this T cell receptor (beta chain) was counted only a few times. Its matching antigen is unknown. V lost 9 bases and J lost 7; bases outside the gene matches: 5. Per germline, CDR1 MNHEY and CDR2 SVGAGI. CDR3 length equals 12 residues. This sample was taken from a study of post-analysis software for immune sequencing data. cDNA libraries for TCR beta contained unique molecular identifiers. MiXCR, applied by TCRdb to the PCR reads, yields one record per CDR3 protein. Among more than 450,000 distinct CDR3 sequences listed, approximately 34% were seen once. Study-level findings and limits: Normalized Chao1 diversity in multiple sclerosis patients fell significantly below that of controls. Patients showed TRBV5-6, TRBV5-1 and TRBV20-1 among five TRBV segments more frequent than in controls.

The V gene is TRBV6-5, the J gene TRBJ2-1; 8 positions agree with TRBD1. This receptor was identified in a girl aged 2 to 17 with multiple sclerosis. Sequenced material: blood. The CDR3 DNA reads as TGTGCCAGGACCAACAGGGGGAATGAGCAGTTCTTC. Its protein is CARTNRGNEQFF.